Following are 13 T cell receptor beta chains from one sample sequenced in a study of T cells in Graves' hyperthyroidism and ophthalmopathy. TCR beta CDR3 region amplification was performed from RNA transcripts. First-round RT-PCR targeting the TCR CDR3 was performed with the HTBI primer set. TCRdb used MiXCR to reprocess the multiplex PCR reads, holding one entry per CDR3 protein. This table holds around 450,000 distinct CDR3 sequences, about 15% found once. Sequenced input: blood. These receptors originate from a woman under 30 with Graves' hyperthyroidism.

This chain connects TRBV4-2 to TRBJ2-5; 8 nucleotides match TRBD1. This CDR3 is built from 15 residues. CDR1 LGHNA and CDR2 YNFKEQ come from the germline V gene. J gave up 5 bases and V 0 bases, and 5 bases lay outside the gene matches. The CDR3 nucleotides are TGTGCCAGCAGCCAAGATAAGGACAGGGAGGAGACCCAGTACTTC. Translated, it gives CASSQDKDREETQYF.

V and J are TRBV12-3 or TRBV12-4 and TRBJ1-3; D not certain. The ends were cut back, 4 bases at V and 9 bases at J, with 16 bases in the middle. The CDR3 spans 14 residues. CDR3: CASSSSHIRITIYF. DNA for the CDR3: TGTGCCAGCAGTTCCAGTCATATCCGAATCACCATATATTTT.

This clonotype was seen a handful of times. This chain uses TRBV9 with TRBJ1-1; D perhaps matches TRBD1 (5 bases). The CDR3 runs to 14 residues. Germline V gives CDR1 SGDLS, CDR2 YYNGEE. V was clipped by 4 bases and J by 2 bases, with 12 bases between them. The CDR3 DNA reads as TGTGCCAGCAGCTTTAGAGGGGACAACACTGAAGCTTTCTTT. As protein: CASSFRGDNTEAFF.

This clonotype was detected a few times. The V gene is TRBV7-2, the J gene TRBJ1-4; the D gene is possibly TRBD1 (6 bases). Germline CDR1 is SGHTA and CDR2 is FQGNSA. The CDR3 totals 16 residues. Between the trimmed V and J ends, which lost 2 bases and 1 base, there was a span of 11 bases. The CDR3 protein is CASSLITGLTNEKLFF. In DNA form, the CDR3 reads TGTGCCAGCAGCTTAATAACAGGGTTAACTAATGAAAAACTGTTTTTT.

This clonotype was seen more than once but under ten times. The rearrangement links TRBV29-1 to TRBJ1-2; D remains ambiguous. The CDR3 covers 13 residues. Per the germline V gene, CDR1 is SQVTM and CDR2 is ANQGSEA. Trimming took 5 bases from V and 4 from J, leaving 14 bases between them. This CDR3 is CSVKIGPFYGYTF. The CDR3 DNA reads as TGCAGCGTTAAGATCGGTCCGTTCTATGGCTACACCTTC.

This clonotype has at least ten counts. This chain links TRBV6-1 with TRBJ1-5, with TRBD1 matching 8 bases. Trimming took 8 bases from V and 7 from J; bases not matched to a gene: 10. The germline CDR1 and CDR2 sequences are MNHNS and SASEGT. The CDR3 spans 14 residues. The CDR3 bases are TGTGCCAGCGGGCGGACAGGGAAAGGGCAGCCCCAGCATTTT. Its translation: CASGRTGKGQPQHF.

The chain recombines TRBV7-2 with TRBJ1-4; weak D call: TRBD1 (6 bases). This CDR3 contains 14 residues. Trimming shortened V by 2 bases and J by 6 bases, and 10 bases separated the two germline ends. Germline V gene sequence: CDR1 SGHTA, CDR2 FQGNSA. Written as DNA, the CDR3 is TGTGCCAGCAGCTTAATGGGGGGCGATGAAAAACTGTTTTTT. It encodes CASSLMGGDEKLFF.

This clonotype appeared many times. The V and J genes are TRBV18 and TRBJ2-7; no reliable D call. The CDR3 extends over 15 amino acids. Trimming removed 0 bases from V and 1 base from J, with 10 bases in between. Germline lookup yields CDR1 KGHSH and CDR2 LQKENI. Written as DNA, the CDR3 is TGTGCCAGCTCACCACCGCTGTCCGGGTCCTACGAGCAGTACTTC. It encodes CASSPPLSGSYEQYF.

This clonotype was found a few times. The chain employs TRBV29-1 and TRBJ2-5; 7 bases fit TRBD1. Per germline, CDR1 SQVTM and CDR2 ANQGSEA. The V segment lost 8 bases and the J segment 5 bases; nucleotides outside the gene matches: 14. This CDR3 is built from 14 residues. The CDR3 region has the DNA TGCAGCACCTGGACAGGCCCCTCCTGGGAGACCCAGTACTTC. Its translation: CSTWTGPSWETQYF.

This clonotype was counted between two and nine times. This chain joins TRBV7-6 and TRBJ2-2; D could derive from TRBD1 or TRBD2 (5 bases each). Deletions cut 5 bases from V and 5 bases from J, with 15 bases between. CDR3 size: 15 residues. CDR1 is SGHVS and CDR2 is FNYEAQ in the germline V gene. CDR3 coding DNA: TGTGCCAGCAGCCCTTCTAATGGGGGTACCGGGGAGCTGTTTTTT. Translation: CASSPSNGGTGELFF.

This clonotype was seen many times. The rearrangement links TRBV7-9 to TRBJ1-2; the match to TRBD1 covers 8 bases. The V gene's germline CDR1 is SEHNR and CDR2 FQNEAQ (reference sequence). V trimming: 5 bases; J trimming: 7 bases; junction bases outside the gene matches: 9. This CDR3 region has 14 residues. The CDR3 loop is CASSGGQVGGGYTF. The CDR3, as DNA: TGTGCCAGCAGCGGGGGACAGGTAGGAGGTGGCTACACCTTC.

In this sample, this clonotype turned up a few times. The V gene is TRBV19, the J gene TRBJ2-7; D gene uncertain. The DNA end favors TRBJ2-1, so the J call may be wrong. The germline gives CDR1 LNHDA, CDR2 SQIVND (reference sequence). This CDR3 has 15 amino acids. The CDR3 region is CASSPTGASSYEQFF. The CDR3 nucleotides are TGTGCCAGTAGTCCCACTGGTGCGAGCTCGTACGAGCAGTTCTTC.

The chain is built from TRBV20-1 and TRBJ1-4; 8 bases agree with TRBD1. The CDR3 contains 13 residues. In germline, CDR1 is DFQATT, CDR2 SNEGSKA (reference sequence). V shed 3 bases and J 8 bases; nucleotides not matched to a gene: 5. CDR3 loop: CSASRGRREKLFF. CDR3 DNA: TGCAGTGCTAGCAGGGGGCGAAGGGAAAAACTGTTTTTT.